This T cell receptor gamma chain derives from a study of intestinal T cells in coeliac disease (dated by TCRdb to 2020 to 2021). Regarding the study in general: Coeliac patients were found to be much younger than controls, with mean ages of approximately 16.0 versus 58 years recorded in the TRG cohort. The TCR-delta (TRD) cohort comprised duodenal biopsies from some eleven coeliac disease patients and some eleven non-coeliac controls. A second, larger TCR-gamma (TRG) cohort included duodenal biopsies from 30 or so coeliac disease patients and approximately 21 non-coeliac controls. Points the paper makes about the study in general: All 20 or so biopsies in training were correctly classified by TRD kmer-based clustering, and a leave-one-out accuracy of about 90% was reported. FFPE-derived DNA was found to be relatively degraded, and loss of a proportion of TCR sequences in each sample was likely caused by this degradation. Repeated CDR3 amino acid sequences could not be distinguished from PCR duplicates in the analysis. TRG clustering correctly classified 51 of 54 biopsies (around 94%), with a reported leave-one-out accuracy of roughly 90%. Age was significantly different between the coeliac and control groups, but splitting the analysis by age did not give a significant classification.

A single count supports this clone. Its antigen is currently not known. No base qualities exist here, and no much larger clone lies one base off it. Just one read gives weak support. Genomic DNA was extracted with the QIAamp DNA FFPE tissue kit from ten 5-um FFPE scrolls per case. Classification of coeliac disease based on the TCR repertoire was tested using fully anonymised formalin-fixed paraffin-embedded duodenal biopsies that were surplus to diagnostic needs. The library was produced with multiplex PCR. Data came from an Ion Torrent PGM. TRG repertoires were amplified from 150 to 250 ng of biopsy DNA with the LymphoTrack kit, in which Illumina adapters are carried by the primers. TRG amplicons were purified with AMPure XP beads, quantified on a 2100 Bioanalyzer, and pooled equimolarly. Sequencing of TRG libraries was performed on an Ion PGM instrument. Turning to the authors' computational methods: Using FastX, any read was removed if more than 10% of its nucleotides had quality scores below the third quartile calculated per patient. IMGT/HighV-QUEST was used to align the reads, assigning V, D and J genes, identifying CDR3 regions and assessing functionality. Sequences were converted to amino acids, and every sequence predicted to be non-functional was removed. CDR3s were split into kmers with and without positional annotation, PCA was performed on kmer frequencies, and samples were clustered using all 1023 combinations of PCs 1-10. Leave-one-out cross-validation was used to validate the classification, with parameters re-optimised on the remaining samples in each round. Using the vegan R package, Shannon diversity was calculated from repeated random subsamples whose size matched the lowest read count. TCRdb reran clone calling on the public reads with CATT; rows sharing one DNA sequence were then combined. The authors' filters were not applied to this entry. The table for this sample lists some 650 gamma-chain clones; roughly half of them were counted only once. Around 20% of the sample belongs to the ten largest clones.

The source of this sequence is a human donor with celiac disease. Sequencing used a duodenal biopsy.

The CDR3 protein: CATWALIHKKLF. The sequence in DNA is TGTGCCACCTGGGCCCTGATTCATAAGAAACTCTTT. The chain is made from TRGV3 and TRGJ1 or TRGJ2. Sequences VTNTFY (CDR1) and YDVSTARD (CDR2) are obtained from the germline V gene (reference sequence). Counted from cysteine to phenylalanine, this CDR3 has 12 amino acids. The CDR3 DNA has 36 bases and is translated from base 1. V is pruned by 5 bases and J by 8 bases, leaving 9 bases of the junction without a gene match.